This TCR beta chain came from a study of T-cell memory formation after mild COVID-19 (dated by TCRdb to the early 2020s). Regarding the complete study: TCR sequence clusters from the two donors were found to be largely donor specific. In two donors, T-cell clones that expanded and contracted after mild COVID-19 were followed by sequencing TCRalpha and TCRbeta repertoires longitudinally. Two young, previously healthy adult volunteers made up the cohort, one male and one female. General findings and caveats noted by the study authors: Clones contracting from day 15 to 85 had balanced CD4/CD8 phenotypes, while a second wave expanding from day 15 to 37 was biased towards CD4+. Only a couple of mild cases were covered in the study, and larger cohorts including severe cases with pre-infection samples were considered necessary. Some responding clones were found in pre-infection memory, which suggests that pre-existing cross-reactive memory T cells took part in the SARS-CoV-2 response. Contracting CD4+ clones were located mainly in the CM and EM memory subsets, whereas CD8+ clones were found to be enriched in EMRA. SARS-CoV-2 specificity was not confirmed for the second-wave clones peaking on day 37.

Sequenced using an Illumina NovaSeq 6000. TCRalpha and TCRbeta cDNA libraries were built by 5'RACE with constant-segment primers, adding sample barcodes and unique molecular identifiers. RNA was extracted from every sample with Trizol reagent. The libraries were amplified in two PCR steps, and the second step added a second sample barcode and Illumina TruSeq adapters. The libraries were sequenced on an Illumina NovaSeq using 2 x 150 bp paired-end reads. As for how the authors treated the data: Reads were demultiplexed and collapsed into UMI-guided consensus sequences with migec v1.2.7. Using mixcr v2.1.11, UMI consensuses were aligned to TRA and TRB V and J templates and then assembled into clonotypes. Clonotypes were classified as expanded or contracted when called significant by both edgeR and NoisET, with noise models trained on biological replicates. For edgeR calls, the thresholds were a false discovery rate-adjusted p below 0.01 and a log2 fold-change of 1. PCA with hierarchical clustering of max-normalized trajectories of the 1000 most abundant clonotypes was used as exploratory dynamics analysis. Each responding clone was given a CD4 or CD8 phenotype based on the CD4+ and CD8+ repertoires, which had been sequenced separately. TCRdb reprocessed the public reads (quality trimming at Q25 with fastp, clone calling with MiXCR) and kept in-frame beta chains. Rows merge per CDR3 protein into single entries with the most common DNA and genes. TCRdb, not the original authors, processed these V and J calls. The table for this sample lists just over 50,000 distinct CDR3 sequences; 9.3% of them were counted only once. About an eighth of the sample rests with the top ten.

Ficoll-Paque density gradient centrifugation was used to isolate PBMCs. The sample holds one count of this clonotype. There is no known antigen for this receptor. Base-call qualities are not available, and no considerably larger clone is one nucleotide away. A lone read offers only weak evidence. This receptor was taken from an adult woman who had mild COVID-19 (a few samples of this study predate the infection). The sample titles of this study are shuffled in the database, so cell type and time point are left out; the donor was told from shared clones. Material: PBMCs or a T cell subset sorted from them (not recorded which).

The encoded CDR3 is CSARQGRTEAFF. Here is the DNA: TGCAGCGCCCGACAGGGGAGGACTGAAGCTTTCTTT. The rearranged chain carries TRBV29-1 and TRBJ1-1; 8 nucleotides in the junction match TRBD1. V is cut back by 7 bases and J by 5 bases, with 6 bases in the junction unmatched. The CDR3 measures 12 amino acids from cysteine to phenylalanine. Just the 36-base CDR3 DNA is kept, in frame starting at base 1. The germline V gene yields SQVTM for CDR1 and ANQGSEA for CDR2. Supplemented by the reference TRBV29-1 and TRBJ1-1 proteins around the CDR3, the complete variable domain is SAVISQKPSRDICQRGTSLTIQCQVDSQVTMMFWYRQQPGQSLTLIATANQGSEATYESGFVIDKFPISRPNLTFSTLTVSNMSPEDSSIYLCSARQGRTEAFFGQGTRLTVV.